The 26 T cell receptor beta chains below all came from one sample that was sequenced in a study of T cell responses to AZD1222 COVID-19 vaccine. Repertoires were generated with immunoSEQ multiplex PCR, while TCRdb's copy carries only in-frame clones and drops some. The table has 150,000 to 200,000 clones, about 87% seen once. This material consisted of peripheral blood, taken on day 0 of MenACWY control vaccination. The receptors originated from an adult in good health.

The gene calls are TRBV18 and TRBJ2-5, with D perhaps TRBD1 or TRBD2 (5 bases each). V lost 5 bases to trimming and J lost 5 bases, with 15 bases between them. Germline V gene lookup returns CDR1 KGHSH and CDR2 LQKENI. CDR3 length: 14 amino acids. The CDR3 reads CASSAPLGVETQYF. CDR3 bases: TGTGCCAGCTCAGCCCCATTGGGGGTGGAGACCCAGTACTTC.

The chain joins TRBV9 to TRBJ2-1, with 16 bases that match TRBD2. This CDR3 spans 18 amino acids. The germline gives CDR1 SGDLS, CDR2 YYNGEE. The ends lost 3 bases at V and 7 bases at J; junction bases unmatched: 10. The DNA of the CDR3 is TGTGCCAGCAGCGAGAGGGGACTAGCGGGAGGGCCCCTAAATGAGCAGTTCTTC. This gives the protein CASSERGLAGGPLNEQFF.

The chain joins TRBV6-4 to TRBJ1-1, with D perhaps TRBD1 (6 bases). Germline lookup yields CDR1 MRHNA and CDR2 SNTAGT. This CDR3 spans 13 amino acids. Trimming shortened V by 5 bases and J by 7 bases, and 14 bases separated the two germline ends. The CDR3 reads CASSTPRTVEAFF. CDR3 DNA sequence: TGTGCCAGCAGTACCCCTCGGACAGTTGAAGCTTTCTTT.

This clone was picked up one time. The chain links TRBV27 to TRBJ2-7, with D possibly TRBD1 on 6 matching bases. The ends were cut back, 4 bases at V and 6 bases at J, with 10 bases in the middle. This CDR3 has 12 amino acids. CDR1 is MNHEY and CDR2 is SMNVEV in the germline V gene (reference sequence). The CDR3 DNA reads as TGTGCCAGCAGTTCACAGGGTTCCGAGCAGTACTTC. Translated, it gives CASSSQGSEQYF.

This clone appeared a single time. V is TRBV9 and J is TRBJ2-7, with D possibly matching TRBD1 (5 bases). V lost 0 bases and J 3 bases, leaving 10 bases between the germline ends. There are 14 residues in the CDR3. Germline values: CDR1 SGDLS, CDR2 YYNGEE. The CDR3 nucleotides are TGTGCCAGCAGCGTAGGTCAGGGCAACTACGAGCAGTACTTC. This codes for CASSVGQGNYEQYF.

This clone has a handful of counts. The genes are TRBV28 and TRBJ1-2; D remains ambiguous. Germline V lookup: CDR1 MDHEN, CDR2 SYDVKM. V was trimmed by 3 bases and J by 5 bases, leaving 13 bases between them. CDR3 size: 14 residues. The CDR3 nucleotides are TGTGCCAGCAGTTTTTCGGGGTCGGGGTATGGCTACACCTTC. Residues: CASSFSGSGYGYTF.

The sample holds one count of this clone. The chain carries TRBV30 and TRBJ1-2; D might be TRBD1 (6 bases). In germline, CDR1 is GTSNPN, CDR2 SVGIG (reference sequence). This CDR3 contains 14 residues. Trimming cost V 1 base and J 5 bases, with 14 bases left between them. CDR3 DNA sequence: TGTGCCTGGAGTGCGGGCAGGGGCCTATATGGCTACACCTTC. This translates into CAWSAGRGLYGYTF.

This clone showed up just once. A junction boundary mismatches the germline segment, possibly from a read error. The rearrangement joins TRBV7-9 to TRBJ2-7; 10 bases line up with TRBD2. Germline V lookup: CDR1 SEHNR, CDR2 FQNEAQ (reference sequence). The CDR3 spans 17 residues. DNA for the CDR3: TGTGCCAGCAGCATAGCGGGGGGTCCGACTACCCTCTACGAGCAGTACTTC. It specifies CASSIAGGPTTLYEQYF.

A few counts support this clone. The J gene is TRBJ1-5, the V gene TRBV5-1, with D possibly matching TRBD1 (5 bases). Germline V gene sequence: CDR1 SGHRS, CDR2 YFSETQ. V was pared by 3 bases and J by 8 bases, with 12 bases between. This CDR3 region has 13 residues. Written as DNA, the CDR3 is TGCGCCAGCAGCTCCCAGGGTAATGAGCCCCAGCATTTT. Translated: CASSSQGNEPQHF.

J is TRBJ1-3 and V is TRBV10-3; TRBD1 agrees at 7 bases. Germline CDR1 and CDR2: ENHRY and SYGVKD. After removal of 5 bases from V and 2 bases from J, the junction contained 3 bases not matched to a gene. The CDR3 contains 14 residues. The DNA for the CDR3 is TGTGCCATCAGTCCAGGGGGTGCTGGAAACACCATATATTTT. It yields the protein CAISPGGAGNTIYF.

CDR3: CASSTHPGNEQFF. The DNA for the CDR3 is TGTGCCAGTAGTACCCATCCCGGCAATGAGCAGTTCTTC. The V call is TRBV19, the J call TRBJ2-1; D is undetermined. The CDR3 sequence is 13 residues long. Germline CDR1 is LNHDA and CDR2 is SQIVND (reference sequence). V dropped 4 bases and J dropped 6 bases, with 10 bases sitting between them.

This sequence joins TRBV28 and TRBJ2-5, with 8 bases lining up with TRBD2. CDR3 size: 17 residues. Germline V gene lookup returns CDR1 MDHEN and CDR2 SYDVKM. Losses at the gene ends were 2 bases for V and 5 bases for J; bases not matched to a gene: 13. The CDR3 DNA sequence: TGTGCCAGCAGTTTAGGTGCTACCAGCGGGAGCAGTGAGACCCAGTACTTC. It yields the protein CASSLGATSGSSETQYF.

The chain has TRBV3-1 (or the pseudogene TRBV3-2) and TRBJ2-3; D gene uncertain. Germline CDR1 is LGHDT and CDR2 is YNNKEL (reference sequence). The CDR3 length is 13 residues. Trimming stripped 1 base from V and 1 base from J, with 3 bases between. CDR3 amino acids: CASSQGGTDTQYF. The CDR3 DNA is TGTGCCAGCAGCCAAGGGGGCACAGATACGCAGTATTTT.

This chain uses TRBV28 with TRBJ1-3, with unresolved D. The CDR3 runs 15 residues. The germline V and J ends were trimmed by 6 bases and 4 bases, with 16 bases remaining between them. Germline assignment: CDR1 MDHEN and CDR2 SYDVKM. CDR3 loop: CASSYYSSLGNTIYF. The CDR3 bases are TGTGCCAGCAGCTATTACAGCTCTCTCGGAAACACCATATATTTT.

The chain has TRBV9 and TRBJ2-7; 11 bases match TRBD1. Germline assignment: CDR1 SGDLS and CDR2 YYNGEE. V lost 3 bases to trimming and J lost 3 bases; unmatched junction nucleotides: 5. This CDR3 has 15 residues. DNA of the CDR3: TGTGCCAGCAGCGCCGGGGGACAGGGGGACTACGAGCAGTACTTC. Protein: CASSAGGQGDYEQYF.

This clone was observed a single time. This rearrangement joins TRBV29-1 to TRBJ1-2; possibly TRBD1 for D (6 bases). Germline V lookup: CDR1 SQVTM, CDR2 ANQGSEA. This CDR3 is built from 13 residues. V gave up 3 bases and J gave up 2 bases, with 10 bases separating them. This chain's CDR3 is CSVDNRANYGYTF. The DNA of the CDR3 is TGCAGCGTTGACAACAGGGCAAACTATGGCTACACCTTC.

This sequence joins TRBV5-4 and TRBJ2-7; tentative D call: TRBD1 (5 bases). V lost 0 bases and J 4 bases, leaving 11 bases between the germline ends. Germline loops: CDR1 SGHNT, CDR2 YYREEE (reference sequence). This CDR3 region has 14 residues. CDR3 in DNA: TGTGCCAGCAGCTTGGAGGGGTCTTTTTACGAGCAGTACTTC. It codes for CASSLEGSFYEQYF.

The V gene is TRBV7-9, the J gene TRBJ1-3; the D gene is possibly TRBD1 (5 bases). The CDR3 length is 13 residues. The V end was cut by 5 bases, the J end by 2 bases, with 7 bases between. CDR1 and CDR2 from the germline V gene are SEHNR and FQNEAQ (reference sequence). The CDR3 loop reads CASSEGAGNTIYF. The CDR3 DNA sequence: TGTGCCAGCAGCGAAGGGGCTGGAAACACCATATATTTT.

This chain links TRBV11-2 with TRBJ2-7; TRBD1 is a possible D gene (6 bases). Trimming removed 8 bases from V and 3 bases from J, with 20 bases in between. There are 15 residues in the CDR3. CDR1 and CDR2 (germline): SGHAT, FQNNGV. CDR3 in amino acids: CASGSTGTPYYEQYF. The CDR3 DNA reads TGTGCCAGCGGCAGTACCGGGACACCTTACTACGAGCAGTACTTC.

The chain joins TRBV29-1 to TRBJ2-7, with TRBD1 identical over 9 bases. The CDR3 loop spans 14 amino acids. With V trimmed by 6 bases and J by 7 bases, 13 bases remained unmatched. Germline loops: CDR1 SQVTM, CDR2 ANQGSEA. CDR3 sequence reads: CSVTTGGFSREQYF. CDR3 DNA sequence: TGCAGCGTCACGACAGGGGGTTTTTCGCGGGAGCAGTACTTC.

The J gene is TRBJ1-5, the V gene TRBV6-5; D call uncertain. The CDR3 is 15 amino acids. V was shortened by 5 bases and J by 5 bases, with 16 bases between the two germline ends. Germline V gene sequence: CDR1 MNHEY, CDR2 SVGAGI. Here the CDR3 DNA reads TGTGCCAGCAGTAGTCTGGGAGGAGATTATCAGCCCCAGCATTTT. Amino acids: CASSSLGGDYQPQHF.

V and J are TRBV18 and TRBJ2-1; D is unresolved. The ends were cut back, 2 bases at V and 5 bases at J, with 7 bases in the middle. CDR1 is KGHSH, CDR2 LQKENI, per germline. This CDR3 is built from 13 residues. The CDR3 region has the DNA TGTGCCAGCTCACCATCGACGGACAATGAGCAGTTCTTC. Protein sequence: CASSPSTDNEQFF.

The gene calls are TRBV3-1 (or the pseudogene TRBV3-2) and TRBJ1-4; D is possibly TRBD1 (6 bases). This CDR3 is built from 14 residues. In germline, CDR1 is LGHDT, CDR2 YNNKEL (reference sequence). V was pared by 2 bases and J by 4 bases, with 8 bases between. The CDR3 bases are TGTGCCAGCAGCCAACAGGGGTTTAATGAAAAACTGTTTTTT. Its protein is CASSQQGFNEKLFF.

The gene calls are TRBV19 and TRBJ1-6; the D is unclear. CDR3 length: 14 residues. Germline CDR1 LNHDA, CDR2 SQIVND (reference sequence). The V and J ends lost 3 bases and 9 bases respectively, with 12 bases between them. The CDR3 DNA follows: TGTGCCAGTAGTATCCCGCCGCCCGCTTCACCCCTCCACTTT. Encoded protein: CASSIPPPASPLHF.

As regards this clone: The same CDR3 arises from other DNA sequences in this sample as well. The chain has TRBV28 and TRBJ2-7; the D is unclear. Between the trimmed V and J ends, which lost 6 bases and 0 bases, there was a span of 6 bases. The CDR3 extends over 12 amino acids. Per the germline V gene, CDR1 is MDHEN and CDR2 is SYDVKM. CDR3 in DNA: TGTGCCAGCAGCCTAAGCTCCTACGAGCAGTACTTC. Its protein product is CASSLSSYEQYF.

This clone was picked up a small number of times. The chain carries TRBV24-1 and TRBJ2-7, with 11 bases that match TRBD2. This CDR3 has 17 amino acids. In germline, CDR1 is KGHDR, CDR2 SFDVKD. V was pared by 2 bases and J by 5 bases, with 10 bases of the junction left unmatched. CDR3 protein: CATSDSKVLAGADEQYF. The CDR3 nucleotides read TGTGCCACCAGTGATTCCAAGGTACTAGCGGGAGCTGACGAGCAGTACTTC.